This is a list of T cell receptor beta chains from one sample in a study of T cells in pancreatic ductal adenocarcinoma. TCRdb keeps only in-frame clones here, not all; method: immunoSEQ multiplex PCR. The table shows roughly 100,000 clones, with more than 90% occurring only once. Source material: PBMCs. The receptors shown here come from a human donor with pancreatic ductal adenocarcinoma. CDR3s include the opening cysteine and the closing phenylalanine or tryptophan. Each record gives: V gene, clone size, D gene, J gene, CDR3 DNA, CDR3 protein. The D gene is left open where the match is weak. Only some rows state a clone size, as once, few, many or a class for expanded clones.

v_gene: TRBV9; abundance: few; d_gene: -; j_gene: TRBJ2-5; CDR3nt: TGTGCCAGCAGCCTTTCGAGCTGGGGGCCCCAGGGGGAGACCCAGTACTTC; CDR3aa: CASSLSSWGPQGETQYF
v_gene: TRBV28; abundance: -; d_gene: TRBD1; j_gene: TRBJ2-7; CDR3nt: TGTGCCAGCAGTCCCCCGACAGGGGGCTGGTACGAGCAGTACTTC; CDR3aa: CASSPPTGGWYEQYF
v_gene: TRBV12-5; abundance: -; d_gene: TRBD2; j_gene: TRBJ2-1; CDR3nt: TGTGCTAGTGCGGCTAGCGGAAACAATGAGCAGTTCTTC; CDR3aa: CASAASGNNEQFF
v_gene: TRBV6-5; abundance: -; d_gene: -; j_gene: TRBJ1-1; CDR3nt: TGTGCCACCTTCAGTCTCAACACTGAAGCTTTCTTT; CDR3aa: CATFSLNTEAFF
v_gene: TRBV9; abundance: once; d_gene: -; j_gene: TRBJ2-6; CDR3nt: TGTGCCAGCAGCCCCTACCGCGTAGTGACTGGGGCCAACGTCCTGACTTTC; CDR3aa: CASSPYRVVTGANVLTF
v_gene: TRBV27; abundance: -; d_gene: TRBD1; j_gene: TRBJ2-7; CDR3nt: TGTGCCAGCAGTTTATCAACGACAGGGTCCTCCGAGCAGTACTTC; CDR3aa: CASSLSTTGSSEQYF
v_gene: TRBV9; abundance: -; d_gene: -; j_gene: TRBJ2-5; CDR3nt: TGTGCCAGCAGCCAGACAGGGAGGGAGACCCAGTACTTC; CDR3aa: CASSQTGRETQYF
v_gene: TRBV18; abundance: -; d_gene: -; j_gene: TRBJ2-2; CDR3nt: TGTGCCAGCTCACCAATTGGGGCGGACACCGGGGAGCTGTTTTTT; CDR3aa: CASSPIGADTGELFF
v_gene: TRBV5-6; abundance: -; d_gene: -; j_gene: TRBJ1-2; CDR3nt: TGTGCCAGCAGCCAAGGGGAGGTGGGCGAGGGCTACACCTTC; CDR3aa: CASSQGEVGEGYTF
v_gene: TRBV11-2; abundance: -; d_gene: -; j_gene: TRBJ1-1; CDR3nt: TGTGCCAGCAGCTTAAGGCCAGGGAACACTGAAGCTTTCTTT; CDR3aa: CASSLRPGNTEAFF
v_gene: TRBV30; abundance: -; d_gene: -; j_gene: TRBJ2-2; CDR3nt: TGTGCCTGGAGTGATAGCACCGGGGAGCTGTTTTTT; CDR3aa: CAWSDSTGELFF
v_gene: TRBV7-8; abundance: -; d_gene: -; j_gene: TRBJ2-7; CDR3nt: TGTGCCAGCAGCTTAGCTTTATACGAGCAGTACTTC; CDR3aa: CASSLALYEQYF
v_gene: TRBV9; abundance: -; d_gene: TRBD2; j_gene: TRBJ2-1; CDR3nt: TGTGCCAGCAGCGTAGGTGACCCAGCGGGAGTGGGTGAGCAGTTCTTC; CDR3aa: CASSVGDPAGVGEQFF
v_gene: TRBV5-1; abundance: -; d_gene: -; j_gene: TRBJ2-5; CDR3nt: TGCGCCAGCAGCTTGGCGGCGGCGGTCCAAGAGACCCAGTACTTC; CDR3aa: CASSLAAAVQETQYF
v_gene: TRBV28; abundance: once; d_gene: -; j_gene: TRBJ2-7; CDR3nt: TGTGCCAGCAGCAAATACAGGGCCACCTACGAGCAGTACTTC; CDR3aa: CASSKYRATYEQYF
v_gene: TRBV6-5; abundance: medium-sized; d_gene: TRBD2; j_gene: TRBJ2-1; CDR3nt: TGTGCCAGCAGTGTACTAGCGGGATCCTACAATGAGCAGTTCTTC; CDR3aa: CASSVLAGSYNEQFF
v_gene: TRBV18; abundance: -; d_gene: -; j_gene: TRBJ2-7; CDR3nt: TGTGCCAGCTCCCGAGATCAGGGCTCCGCAAGATACGAGCAGTACTTC; CDR3aa: CASSRDQGSARYEQYF
v_gene: TRBV6-1; abundance: -; d_gene: TRBD2; j_gene: TRBJ2-3; CDR3nt: TGTGCCAGCAGTGAACTGTCGGGACTAGGCTCCGATACGCAGTATTTT; CDR3aa: CASSELSGLGSDTQYF
v_gene: TRBV4-2; abundance: -; d_gene: TRBD2; j_gene: TRBJ2-2; CDR3nt: TGTGCCAGCAGCTTTCAAAGACTAGCGGGAGGGTCGGTCGGGGAGCTGTTTTTT; CDR3aa: CASSFQRLAGGSVGELFF
v_gene: TRBV19; abundance: -; d_gene: TRBD2; j_gene: TRBJ2-6; CDR3nt: TGTGCCAGTAACAAGGGCGGGAGTCGAGGGGCCAACGTCCTGACTTTC; CDR3aa: CASNKGGSRGANVLTF
v_gene: TRBV28; abundance: -; d_gene: -; j_gene: TRBJ2-1; CDR3nt: TGTGCCAGCAGTTTGGGGCTAGAGCAGTTCTTC; CDR3aa: CASSLGLEQFF
v_gene: TRBV7-3; abundance: -; d_gene: TRBD2; j_gene: TRBJ2-2; CDR3nt: TGTGCCAGCAGCTTAGCGGGACTAGAGGCCGGGGAGCTGTTTTTT; CDR3aa: CASSLAGLEAGELFF
v_gene: TRBV11-2; abundance: -; d_gene: TRBD1; j_gene: TRBJ1-5; CDR3nt: TGTGCCAGCAGCCCCGACAGGGCAGGTCAGCCCCAGCATTTT; CDR3aa: CASSPDRAGQPQHF
v_gene: TRBV5-6; abundance: -; d_gene: -; j_gene: TRBJ2-7; CDR3nt: TGTGCCAGCAGCTTCCTACAGAGTCCGCACGAGCAGTACTTC; CDR3aa: CASSFLQSPHEQYF
v_gene: TRBV30; abundance: -; d_gene: -; j_gene: TRBJ2-5; CDR3nt: TGTGCCTGGGGGGGGATTCAGGAGACCCAGTACTTC; CDR3aa: CAWGGIQETQYF
v_gene: TRBV27; abundance: -; d_gene: TRBD1; j_gene: TRBJ1-5; CDR3nt: TGTGCCAGCAGTTTACGACAGGGTCTAAATCAGCCCCAGCATTTT; CDR3aa: CASSLRQGLNQPQHF
v_gene: TRBV19; abundance: once; d_gene: TRBD1; j_gene: TRBJ1-2; CDR3nt: TGTGCCAGTAGACCGGACAGGGGCTATGGCTACACCTTC; CDR3aa: CASRPDRGYGYTF